The T cell receptor (beta chain) described here comes from a study of tumor-infiltrating lymphocytes in primary liver carcinoma. Study overall: The patients included men and women who were aged 30 to 69 years.

About this clonotype: Its antigen is undetermined. The junction differs from germline at one of its ends, possibly a read error.

Synthesis of TCR beta cDNA was carried out from 450 to 650 ng total RNA with a constant-region primer. It was through three nested multiplex PCR rounds of slightly modified ARM-PCR that TCR beta libraries arose. A C-beta reverse primer was combined with TRBV1-TRBV30 forward primers in the first two PCR rounds, and each round had about 10 cycles. One entry per CDR3 protein results from TCRdb running MiXCR on the multiplex PCR reads. The table lists under 200,000 distinct CDR3 sequences, about 65% of them singletons, with around 7.1% in the top ten. The CDR3 runs 18 residues. Regarding the study as a whole: Tumor-adjacent and tumor-blood pairs shared less of their repertoires than tumor region pairs shared. Blood's top-250-clone fraction was significantly lower than that of tumors (p = 0.039).

They got blood RNA out of unsorted whole blood and also pulled out germline DNA. V gene TRBV5-3 combines with J gene TRBJ2-2, with a possible D match to TRBD2 (5 bases). TRBV5-3 is an open reading frame whose function is uncertain. Sequencing input: peripheral blood. The receptor was derived from a woman between 55 and 75 years old with primary liver carcinoma and hepatitis B virus infection. The CDR3 nucleotides are TGTGGCAGAAGCTTGGGTCGGGAACCTCCCACGGTAGTCGGGGAGCTGTTTTTT. Its translation: CGRSLGREPPTVVGELFF.